This T cell receptor beta chain was sequenced in a study of graft-versus-host responses after intestinal transplantation. Overall study: The whole recipient group had anti-thymocyte globulin induction followed by tacrolimus and steroids for roughly 3 years.

The table came from immunoSEQ multiplex PCR; TCRdb's copy has only in-frame clones and leaves some out. This repertoire shows over 90,000 clones, 91% found once; its top ten account for about 0.18%. Comments on this clone: Its antigen is not known.

CDR1 is SGDLS, CDR2 YYNGEE, per germline. The V gene end was trimmed by 0 bases and the J gene end by 1 base; junction bases not matched to a gene: 2. The CDR3 extends over 15 amino acids. The receptor was derived from a human donor who was the organ donor for an intestinal transplant. The rearrangement links TRBV9 to TRBJ2-5; the match to TRBD2 covers 8 bases. Sequenced material: unstimulated CD4+ T cells sorted from spleen or lymph node cells, taken before transplant. CDR3 sequence: CASSVGGTSQETQYF. Written as DNA, the CDR3 is TGTGCCAGCAGCGTAGGGGGGACTAGCCAAGAGACCCAGTACTTC.